These T cell receptor beta chains were read from a single sample in a study of technical replicates of blood from several donors. Generated by immunoSEQ multiplex PCR, the TCRdb table keeps only in-frame clones and is missing some. Of some 13,000 clones listed, about 80% are singletons. Input material: PBMCs. The receptors originated from a human donor in good health. Both conserved end residues are part of each CDR3. A D gene is named only where the DNA matches it firmly. Clone size is stated in some rows and not others, as once, few, many or a class when expanded.

TRBJ2-3 | TRBD2 | . | TRBV7-9 | TGTGCCAGCAGCTTCTCCCCTAGCGGGCTGCCTGGGGGAGATACGCAGTATTTT | CASSFSPSGLPGGDTQYF
TRBJ2-7 | TRBD2 | . | TRBV6-4 | TGTGCCAGCAGTGAGAGTAGCGGGAGCCACGAGCAGTACTTC | CASSESSGSHEQYF
TRBJ1-1 | . | . | TRBV19 | TGTGCCAGTAGTATCCAGGGTCTCACTGAAGCTTTCTTT | CASSIQGLTEAFF
TRBJ2-1 | TRBD2 | . | TRBV2 | TGTGCCAGCAGTGAACTAGCGGGAGGGCCCCATGAGCAGTTCTTC | CASSELAGGPHEQFF
TRBJ2-1 | . | . | TRBV5-1 | TGCGCCAGCAGCTTGTCATACAATGAGCAGTTCTTC | CASSLSYNEQFF
TRBJ2-1 | TRBD2 | . | TRBV6-4 | TGTGCCAGCAGTGACTCGACTAGCGGGAGCAATGAGCAGTTCTTC | CASSDSTSGSNEQFF
TRBJ1-1 | . | few | TRBV7-6 | TGTGCCAGCAGCTCCGCCGCCGGGACAAAGAACACTGAAGCTTTCTTT | CASSSAAGTKNTEAFF
TRBJ2-1 | TRBD2 | . | TRBV11-1 | TGTGCCAGCAGCTCGGGGACTAGCTACTACAATGAGCAGTTCTTC | CASSSGTSYYNEQFF
TRBJ2-5 | . | . | TRBV2 | TGTGCCAGCAGTGTGGAGGGAGTGGTGTCCGAGACCCAGTACTTC | CASSVEGVVSETQYF
TRBJ1-3 | . | . | TRBV6-6 | TGTGCCAGCAGTCAACAGGGTTCGGGAAACACCATATATTTT | CASSQQGSGNTIYF
TRBJ1-1 | TRBD1 | . | TRBV6-5 | TGTGCCAGCACCCCCGCCCCGGACAGGGGCATTGAAGCTTTCTTT | CASTPAPDRGIEAFF
TRBJ2-7 | . | . | TRBV7-9 | TGTGCCAGCAGCCCTGACCGACGGAGCTCCTACGAGCAGTACTTC | CASSPDRRSSYEQYF
TRBJ2-1 | TRBD2 | . | TRBV27 | TGTGCCAGCAGCTTTACTCACAGCGGGAGCTCCTACAATGAGCAGTTCTTC | CASSFTHSGSSYNEQFF
TRBJ2-5 | TRBD1 | . | TRBV7-2 | TGTGCCAGCAGACATAGGGTGGGACAGGGGGGTGAAGAGACCCAGTACTTC | CASRHRVGQGGEETQYF
TRBJ2-1 | TRBD2 | . | TRBV5-1 | TGCGCCAGCAGCGTGGGGTCCGGGACTAGGTATGAGCAGTTCTTC | CASSVGSGTRYEQFF
TRBJ2-5 | TRBD2 | once | TRBV18 | TGTGCCAGCTCACCAGCGGGAGTGCGGGAGACCCAGTACTTC | CASSPAGVRETQYF
TRBJ2-7 | . | . | TRBV4-2 | TGTGCCAGCAGCCAAGAGTGGCGGGATACGGTCTACGAGCAGTACTTC | CASSQEWRDTVYEQYF
TRBJ2-2 | TRBD2 | once | TRBV5-8 | TGTGCCAGCAGCTTTTCAGGGACTAGCGGTAACACCGGGGAGCTGTTTTTT | CASSFSGTSGNTGELFF
TRBJ2-3 | TRBD2 | . | TRBV10-2 | TGCGCCAGCAGTGTATGGACTAGCGGGCGCACAGATACGCAGTATTTT | CASSVWTSGRTDTQYF
TRBJ2-3 | TRBD2 | . | TRBV2 | TGTGCCAGCAGTGAAGGGGCGGGAGTCGGCACAGATACGCAGTATTTT | CASSEGAGVGTDTQYF
TRBJ1-2 | TRBD1 | . | TRBV11-2 | TGTGCCAGCAGCTCCGGACAGGGGAACTATGGCTACACCTTC | CASSSGQGNYGYTF
TRBJ2-3 | TRBD2 | . | TRBV6-4 | TGTGCCAGCAGTGGGGAACGGGAGGGGAACACAGATACGCAGTATTTT | CASSGEREGNTDTQYF
TRBJ2-7 | TRBD2 | . | TRBV30 | TGTGCCTGGAGCGGGACTAGCGGGAGTTACGAGCAGTACTTC | CAWSGTSGSYEQYF
TRBJ2-7 | TRBD1 | large | TRBV5-1 | TGCGCCAGCAGCTTGGAACCTACGGGACAGGGCATCTATGGGCAGTACTTC | CASSLEPTGQGIYGQYF
TRBJ2-1 | TRBD2 | . | TRBV15 | TGTGCCACCAGCAGAGATCCACCGGGGACTAGCGGGAGTTACAATGAGCAGTTCTTC | CATSRDPPGTSGSYNEQFF
TRBJ2-2 | . | . | TRBV15 | TGTGCCACCAGCAGAGAAACTATACAGGGTGGCTCGAACACCGGGGAGCTGTTTTTT | CATSRETIQGGSNTGELFF
TRBJ2-4 | . | . | TRBV7-2 | TGTGCCAGCAGCTACCGGGACATTCAGTACTTC | CASSYRDIQYF
TRBJ2-1 | TRBD2 | . | TRBV27 | TGTGCCAGCAGTTTAACCTTACTAGCGGGAGGGCCAGATGAGCAGTTCTTC | CASSLTLLAGGPDEQFF
TRBJ2-7 | . | . | TRBV20-1 | TGCAGTGCACCCTGGAGGTACGAGCAGTACTTC | CSAPWRYEQYF
TRBJ1-1 | . | . | TRBV6-1 | TGTGCCAGCAGTGATAGGGGGATGAACACTGAAGCTTTCTTT | CASSDRGMNTEAFF
TRBJ2-7 | TRBD2 | . | TRBV2 | TGTGCCAGCAGGGCGGGAGCCGAGCAGTACTTC | CASRAGAEQYF
TRBJ1-5 | TRBD1 | . | TRBV28 | TGTGCCAGCAGGTTAGGGGGCGGGGGGAGCAATCAGCCCCAGCATTTT | CASRLGGGGSNQPQHF
TRBJ1-2 | . | . | TRBV4-1 | TGCGCCAGCAGCCAAGATGTATTCGGCTATGGCTACACCTTC | CASSQDVFGYGYTF
TRBJ2-3 | TRBD1 | . | TRBV6-1 | TGTGCCAGCCAAAGGGGGCCCGGGGTAGATACGCAGTATTTT | CASQRGPGVDTQYF
TRBJ2-6 | . | . | TRBV19 | TGTGCCAGTACCATATCCCCGAAGGTGGCCAGGGGGGTTCTCTCTGGGGCCAACGTCCTGACTTTC | CASTISPKVARGVLSGANVLTF
TRBJ2-2 | TRBD1 | . | TRBV19 | TGTGCCAGTAGTAAGTGGACAGGGCAGGCCGGGGAGCTGTTTTTT | CASSKWTGQAGELFF
TRBJ2-2 | TRBD2 | . | TRBV5-8 | TGTGCCAGCAGCTTGGCCGGGACTAGCGGCTTCACCGGGGAGCTGTTTTTT | CASSLAGTSGFTGELFF
TRBJ1-2 | . | . | TRBV4-1 | TGCGCCAGCAGCCAAGACCCGGGTAGCTATGGCTACACCTTC | CASSQDPGSYGYTF
TRBJ2-5 | . | . | TRBV12-5 | TGTGCTAGTGGACCTGGAGCAGGGGCTGTTGGGACCCAGTACTTC | CASGPGAGAVGTQYF
TRBJ2-1 | TRBD2 | few | TRBV6-4 | TGTGCCAGCAGTGAGCAGCGGGAGGGCTCAGATGAGCAGTTCTTC | CASSEQREGSDEQFF
TRBJ2-6 | . | . | TRBV6-6 | TGTGCCAGCAGGGAACAGGGCCTCCCTGGGGCCAACGTCCTGACTTTC | CASREQGLPGANVLTF
TRBJ1-1 | . | . | TRBV4-1 | TGCGCCAGCAGCCAAGATCGGCCCGGGATTAACACTGAAGCTTTCTTT | CASSQDRPGINTEAFF
TRBJ2-1 | TRBD2 | . | TRBV19 | TGTGCCAGTAGTATGACTAGCGGGAGGGAGATTGAGCAGTTCTTC | CASSMTSGREIEQFF
TRBJ2-7 | . | once | TRBV19 | TGTGCCAGTAGTATCAGGGACGGGGGAGCCTACGAGCAGTACTTC | CASSIRDGGAYEQYF
TRBJ1-1 | . | few | TRBV6-4 | TGTGCCAAACCCCCGGCGGGAAGCACTGAAGCTTTCTTT | CAKPPAGSTEAFF
TRBJ2-3 | TRBD1 | . | TRBV9 | TGTGCCAGCAGTGGGACACAGGGGGAACATAGCACAGATACGCAGTATTTT | CASSGTQGEHSTDTQYF
TRBJ2-5 | . | . | TRBV5-1 | TGCGCCAGCAGCTTGGCCCTACAGGGCCTCGAGACCCAGTACTTC | CASSLALQGLETQYF
TRBJ2-7 | TRBD2 | . | TRBV27 | TGTGCCAGCAGTTTATCGGGACTAGCGGGGTCTATCTACGAGCAGTACTTC | CASSLSGLAGSIYEQYF
TRBJ2-2 | TRBD2 | . | TRBV28 | TGTGCCAGCAGTTCCCCCCGCCTAGCGGGAGGCACCGGGGAGCTGTTTTTT | CASSSPRLAGGTGELFF
TRBJ2-2 | TRBD2 | . | TRBV7-9 | TGTGCCAGCAGCTTAGTTCTAGCGGGAGTTGGGGTGAACACCGGGGAGCTGTTTTTT | CASSLVLAGVGVNTGELFF
TRBJ2-7 | TRBD1 | . | TRBV5-6 | TGTGCCAGCAGCTTAGCCCCAGGGGGCGAGCGCTACGAGCAGTACTTC | CASSLAPGGERYEQYF
TRBJ2-1 | TRBD1 | once | TRBV7-2 | TGTGCCAGCAGCTTAGAGTACGGGACAGTCAATGAGCAGTTCTTC | CASSLEYGTVNEQFF
TRBJ2-5 | TRBD2 | . | TRBV14 | TGTGCCAGCAGCCAAGATTTTGGGACTAGCTTATACCTAGAGACCCAGTACTTC | CASSQDFGTSLYLETQYF
TRBJ2-3 | . | . | TRBV5-1 | TGCGCCAGCAGCTTCGAGGGAGAGTCAAATACGCAGTATTTT | CASSFEGESNTQYF
TRBJ2-1 | . | . | TRBV2 | TGTGCCAGCAGAGAAACTAGAGATGAGCAGTTCTTC | CASRETRDEQFF
TRBJ1-2 | . | few | TRBV28 | TGTGCCAGCAGCCCGGGCGGAGGCTATGGCTACACCTTC | CASSPGGGYGYTF
TRBJ2-7 | . | . | TRBV9 | TGTGCCAGCAGCGTAGACCCACAGGGATCCTCCTACGAGCAGTACTTC | CASSVDPQGSSYEQYF
TRBJ2-3 | TRBD2 | . | TRBV2 | TGTGCCAGCAGTGACCCCAGCGGGGACACAGATACGCAGTATTTT | CASSDPSGDTDTQYF
TRBJ2-3 | . | . | TRBV5-1 | TGCGCCAGCAGCTTGCAGGGGAGCACAGATACGCAGTATTTT | CASSLQGSTDTQYF
TRBJ1-3 | . | . | TRBV11-2 | TGTGCCAGCAGCTTGAGACAGCTCTCGGTCTCTGGAAACACCATATATTTT | CASSLRQLSVSGNTIYF